Below are 7 T cell receptor beta chains sequenced from a single sample in a study of vaccination and CD4 T cells after COVID-19 (dated 2022 in TCRdb). The antigens for these receptors are not known. The library was built by means of PCR. TCRdb shows the sequencer as Illumina iSeq 100. DNA from cultured CD4+ T cells was subjected to TCR sequencing with the Oncomine TCR Beta short-read assay at the Johns Hopkins FTIC core. TCRdb redid the processing of the public reads, applying fastp at Q25 and MiXCR, and retained in-frame beta chains. Each entry merges the rows of one CDR3 protein and shows their most common DNA and genes. This sample comprises 20,000 or so distinct CDR3 sequences, 44% of them detected only once. The ten largest clones capture 26% of the sample. Taken with the paper, the label for treatment or condition translates to: roughly 11-day PBMC culture with coronavirus spike peptide pools or control peptides (ViraFEST assay).

Sequenced material: CD4+ T cells from blood, cultured in vitro, taken before SARS-CoV-2 vaccination. All receptors come from a human donor who had recovered from COVID-19.

V and J are TRBV20-1 and TRBJ2-5; 8 nucleotides match TRBD2. The CDR3 sequence is 14 residues long. Germline-derived CDR1 and CDR2 are DFQATT and SNEGSKA (reference sequence). V gave up 3 bases and J gave up 2 bases; unmatched junction bases: 5. The CDR3 sequence is CSARLAGLQETQYF. The CDR3 region has the DNA TGCAGTGCTAGGTTAGCGGGGCTACAAGAGACCCAGTACTTC.

Turning to this clonotype: Sequence at one end of the junction differs from germline and may be a read error. The DNA of the CDR3 is TGTGCCAGCAGTTACACTAGCGGGAGGTACCAGGAGACCCAGTACTTC. Translated, it gives CASSYTSGRYQETQYF. The J gene is TRBJ2-5, the V gene TRBV6-2 or TRBV6-3; 12 bases map to TRBD2. The CDR3 sequence is 16 residues long. CDR1 MNHEY and CDR2 SVGEGT come from the germline V gene.

This clonotype was counted only a few times. The chain uses TRBV7-2 and TRBJ1-6; D unresolved. With 2 bases removed from V and 1 base from J, the gap between germline ends came to 6 bases. The CDR3 runs 15 residues. The germline V gene encodes CDR1 SGHTA and CDR2 FQGNSA. The CDR3 loop reads CASSLTWSYNSPLHF. The CDR3 bases are TGTGCCAGCAGCTTAACATGGTCCTATAATTCACCCCTCCACTTT.

The V and J genes are TRBV2 and TRBJ2-5; 8 bases line up with TRBD2. Per the germline V gene, CDR1 is SNHLY and CDR2 is FYNNEI. J gave up 5 bases and V 0 bases, and 2 bases lay outside the gene matches. The CDR3 covers 14 residues. The CDR3 reads CASSEARLAETQYF. In DNA form, the CDR3 reads TGTGCCAGCAGTGAAGCCAGACTAGCGGAGACCCAGTACTTC.

This rearrangement joins TRBV24-1 to TRBJ1-2; D call uncertain. Germline V gene lookup returns CDR1 KGHDR and CDR2 SFDVKD. V dropped 7 bases and J dropped 6 bases, with 14 bases sitting between them. The CDR3 spans 13 residues. CDR3 sequence (DNA): TGTGCCACCAGATCTACAGCGAAAGATGGCTACACCTTC. Its protein is CATRSTAKDGYTF.

This clonotype occurred a few times. The J gene is TRBJ1-2, the V gene TRBV12-3 or TRBV12-4; TRBD1 matches at 7 bases. The CDR3 has 14 residues. After removal of 6 bases from V and 4 bases from J, the junction contained 8 bases not matched to a gene. The CDR3 DNA follows: TGTGCCAGCAGCCCTAACAGGGGCGCCTATGGCTACACCTTC. Its protein is CASSPNRGAYGYTF.

This clonotype has more than one count but fewer than ten. J is TRBJ2-6 and V is TRBV6-1; possibly TRBD1 or TRBD2 for D (5 bases each). With 7 bases removed from V and 0 bases from J, the gap between germline ends came to 19 bases. Germline-derived CDR1 and CDR2 are MNHNS and SASEGT. The CDR3 covers 18 residues. Here the CDR3 DNA reads TGTGCCAGCAATGCCAGAGGGGATTACTCCTCTGGGGCCAACGTCCTGACTTTC. Protein sequence: CASNARGDYSSGANVLTF.